The 22 T cell receptor beta chains below were found in one sample sequenced in a study of CD8 T cells in ankylosing spondylitis (TCRdb year 2017). Antigen specificity for these receptors is unknown. Beyond this particular receptor, the publication reports: Blood from ankylosing spondylitis patients appeared to be characterized by a TCR beta motif composed of eight or nine highly homologous amino acid variants.

Library generation was performed with 5' RACE. The reads were generated on an Illumina HiSeq 2500. Using fastp trimming at Q25 and MiXCR clonotype assembly, TCRdb reanalyzed the public sequencing data and kept in-frame beta chains. All rows with the same CDR3 protein become a single entry with the most common DNA and genes. This sample gives more than 600,000 distinct CDR3 sequences in total; 19% of them show up just once. The leading ten clones occupy roughly a fifth of the sample. The sequenced sample was blood, either unsorted or a sorted T cell fraction (not recorded which). These receptor sequences come from a male donor with ankylosing spondylitis.

This clonotype came up a few times. This rearrangement joins TRBV4-2 to TRBJ2-6; D is perhaps TRBD1 (5 bases). Trimming left V 0 bases short and J 0 bases short, with 12 bases between. Germline CDR1 reads LGHNA; CDR2 reads YNFKEQ. CDR3 length: 18 amino acids. For the CDR3, the DNA is TGTGCCAGCAGCCAAGAGAGCCAGGGTAGCTCTGGGGCCAACGTCCTGACTTTC. Translation: CASSQESQGSSGANVLTF.

This rearrangement joins TRBV5-6 to TRBJ2-5; 10 bases agree with TRBD2. Germline lookup yields CDR1 SGHDT and CDR2 YYEEEE. Trimming at V came to 2 bases and at J to 1 base, leaving 8 bases not matched to a gene. CDR3 size: 17 residues. This chain's CDR3 is CASSFVVAGGVQETQYF. Written as DNA, the CDR3 is TGTGCCAGCAGCTTTGTCGTAGCGGGAGGAGTCCAAGAGACCCAGTACTTC. Together with reference TRBV5-6 and TRBJ2-5, the CDR3 gives the full variable domain: DAGVTQSPTHLIKTRGQQVTLRCSPKSGHDTVSWYQQALGQGPQFIFQYYEEEERQRGNFPDRFSGHQFPNYSSELNVNALLLGDSALYLCASSFVVAGGVQETQYFGPGTRLLVL.

The chain employs TRBV7-2 and TRBJ1-2; D call uncertain. Trimming removed 0 bases at V and 6 bases at J, with 14 bases between. The CDR3 is 15 residues long. Germline V gene data show CDR1 as SGHTA and CDR2 as FQGNSA. The CDR3 DNA sequence: TGTGCCAGCAGCTTAGCGCTGGGTCTCGGTGATGGCTACACCTTC. This gives the protein CASSLALGLGDGYTF.

In its sample, this clonotype was seen many times. The gene calls are TRBV7-8 and TRBJ1-2, with D unclear. The CDR3 contains 14 residues. With 1 base removed from V and 1 base from J, the gap between germline ends came to 7 bases. Germline loops: CDR1 SGHVS, CDR2 FQNEAQ. The CDR3 is CASSLEGSNYGYTF. The CDR3 nucleotides are TGTGCCAGCAGCTTAGAGGGCAGTAACTATGGCTACACCTTC. Together with reference TRBV7-8 and TRBJ1-2, the CDR3 gives the full variable domain: GAGVSQSPRYKVAKRGQDVALRCDPISGHVSLFWYQQALGQGPEFLTYFQNEAQLDKSGLPSDRFFAERPEGSVSTLKIQRTQQEDSAVYLCASSLEGSNYGYTFGSGTRLTVV.

This chain links TRBV24-1 with TRBJ2-5; maybe TRBD2 (6 bases). The V and J ends lost 4 bases and 1 base respectively, with 12 bases between them. The CDR3 consists of 15 residues. CDR1 and CDR2 from the germline V gene are KGHDR and SFDVKD. The CDR3 sequence is CATSDSGEPQETQYF. CDR3 DNA sequence: TGTGCCACCAGTGACTCGGGGGAACCCCAAGAGACCCAGTACTTC.

The chain uses TRBV6-5 and TRBJ1-4; D perhaps matches TRBD1 (6 bases). Germline V gene lookup returns CDR1 MNHEY and CDR2 SVGAGI. The CDR3 totals 12 residues. The V and J ends lost 8 bases and 7 bases respectively, with 11 bases between them. The CDR3 sequence is CASSRGSEKLFF. The CDR3 region has the DNA TGTGCCAGCTCGAGGGGGAGTGAAAAACTGTTTTTT.

Regarding this clonotype: One end of the junction fails to match germline, which may point to a read error. The chain carries TRBV7-7 and TRBJ2-5; D may be TRBD2 (6 bases). This CDR3 has 14 residues. Germline assignment: CDR1 SSHAT and CDR2 FNYEAQ (reference sequence). The CDR3: CASSNRDSEETQYF. DNA for the CDR3: TGTGCTAGCAGCAATCGGGACTCTGAAGAGACCCAGTACTTC.

There are many counts of this clonotype. The chain recombines TRBV29-1 with TRBJ1-2, with a tentative D call TRBD1 (6 bases). CDR3 length: 11 residues. Germline loops: CDR1 SQVTM, CDR2 ANQGSEA. Trimming stripped 4 bases from V and 5 bases from J, with 8 bases between. The CDR3 loop is CSVGQEYGYTF. The DNA of the CDR3 is TGCAGCGTTGGACAGGAGTATGGCTACACCTTC.

In its sample, this clonotype was seen a few times. This chain connects TRBV5-1 to TRBJ2-2; 7 bases line up with TRBD1. The V gene's germline CDR1 is SGHRS and CDR2 YFSETQ. The CDR3 has 15 amino acids. V was pared by 5 bases and J by 6 bases, with 10 bases of the junction left unmatched. The CDR3 bases are TGCGCCAGCAGACCTGGACAGGCGGCGCCCGGGGAGCTGTTTTTT. Encoded protein: CASRPGQAAPGELFF.

Only a few counts were recorded for this clonotype. The chain carries TRBV27 and TRBJ1-1; unclear D gene. The CDR3 is 16 residues long. V gave up 1 base and J gave up 7 bases, with 19 bases separating them. Germline assignment: CDR1 MNHEY and CDR2 SMNVEV (reference sequence). The CDR3 reads CASSLFSGYFEGEAFF. The DNA for the CDR3 is TGTGCCAGCAGTTTATTTTCCGGCTACTTTGAGGGTGAAGCTTTCTTT.

V usage is TRBV15 and J usage is TRBJ2-1; possible D gene TRBD1, 5 bases. CDR3 length equals 17 residues. Germline V gene sequence: CDR1 LNHNV, CDR2 YYDKDF (reference sequence). Between the trimmed V and J ends, which lost 0 bases and 0 bases, there was a span of 12 bases. CDR3 in amino acids: CATSRDHRTSSYNEQFF. CDR3 bases: TGTGCCACCAGCAGAGATCACAGGACAAGCTCCTACAATGAGCAGTTCTTC.

This clonotype was found a few times. CDR3 bases: TGTGCCAGCAGCTTAGAGGGTTGGGGACAGCCCTCCTACGAGCAGTACTTC. Protein sequence: CASSLEGWGQPSYEQYF. The chain is built from TRBV7-6 and TRBJ2-7; 7 nucleotides match TRBD1. The V gene end was trimmed by 1 base and the J gene end by 0 bases; junction bases not matched to a gene: 9. This CDR3 contains 17 residues. Germline V gene data show CDR1 as SGHVS and CDR2 as FNYEAQ.

The gene calls are TRBV28 and TRBJ2-7; 8 bases match TRBD2. CDR3 length: 14 residues. CDR1 MDHEN and CDR2 SYDVKM come from the germline V gene. Losses at the gene ends were 2 bases for V and 5 bases for J; bases not matched to a gene: 5. The CDR3 sequence is CASSLAGGANEQYF. CDR3 bases: TGTGCCAGCAGTTTAGCGGGAGGTGCAAACGAGCAGTACTTC.

The chain combines TRBV12-3 or TRBV12-4 with TRBJ1-1; 10 bases line up with TRBD1. This CDR3 has 14 residues. V lost 5 bases, J lost 4 bases, and 4 bases stayed unmatched. The CDR3, as DNA: TGTGCCAGCAGTCAGGACAGGGGGTTCACTGAAGCTTTCTTT. As protein: CASSQDRGFTEAFF.

Note on this clonotype: Germline and junction disagree at one end, which may indicate a read error. The chain is built from TRBV6-2 or TRBV6-3 and TRBJ1-1; D gene ambiguous. Germline CDR1 is MNHEY and CDR2 is SVGEGT. This CDR3 spans 15 amino acids. The CDR3 DNA follows: TGTGCCGGCAGTCCCAACCACCCCCGGAACACTGAAGCTTTCTTT. It encodes CAGSPNHPRNTEAFF.

A few counts support this clonotype. This chain connects TRBV24-1 to TRBJ2-5, with TRBD2 identical over 8 bases. The CDR3 is 17 amino acids. Germline-derived CDR1 and CDR2 are KGHDR and SFDVKD. The J segment lost 2 bases and the V segment lost 3 bases, leaving 10 bases of the junction unmatched. CDR3 sequence: CATSDSTAGGGQETQYF. The CDR3, as DNA: TGTGCCACCAGTGATAGTACGGCGGGAGGAGGACAAGAGACCCAGTACTTC.

The V and J genes are TRBV18 and TRBJ2-7; D is undetermined. Trimming took 7 bases from V and 0 from J, leaving 19 bases between them. Germline V lookup: CDR1 KGHSH, CDR2 LQKENI. CDR3 length: 16 amino acids. DNA for the CDR3: TGTGCCAGCTTTCACGTGGCAACCCTTAGCTCCTACGAGCAGTACTTC. Encoded protein: CASFHVATLSSYEQYF.

V and J are TRBV5-1 and TRBJ1-6; TRBD1 aligns across 10 bases. J gave up 10 bases and V 7 bases, and 8 bases lay outside the gene matches. Germline assignment: CDR1 SGHRS and CDR2 YFSETQ. The CDR3 is 14 amino acids. CDR3 in amino acids: CASEKGTGVSPLHF. The CDR3, as DNA: TGCGCCAGCGAGAAAGGGACAGGGGTCTCACCCCTCCACTTT.

This clonotype was recorded many times. The genes are TRBV20-1 and TRBJ2-3; TRBD2 is a possible D gene (5 bases). V was cut by 0 bases and J by 2 bases, with 9 bases left in between. Germline V gene lookup returns CDR1 DFQATT and CDR2 SNEGSKA (reference sequence). The CDR3 loop spans 14 amino acids. The DNA of the CDR3 is TGCAGTGCTAGAGATTCGGGAACCACAGATACGCAGTATTTT. It specifies CSARDSGTTDTQYF.

This clonotype appeared many times. J is TRBJ2-1 and V is TRBV15, with 9 bases aligning to TRBD2. V shed 3 bases and J 3 bases; nucleotides not matched to a gene: 3. CDR3 length equals 15 residues. Looked up from germline, CDR1 is LNHNV and CDR2 is YYDKDF (reference sequence). The CDR3 spells CATSRVAGVYNEQFF. The DNA for the CDR3 is TGTGCCACCAGCAGGGTAGCGGGGGTCTACAATGAGCAGTTCTTC. The complete variable domain, with remaining parts taken from reference TRBV15 and TRBJ2-1, reads DAMVIQNPRYQVTQFGKPVTLSCSQTLNHNVMYWYQQKSSQAPKLLFHYYDKDFNNEADTPDNFQSRRPNTSFCFLDIRSPGLGDTAMYLCATSRVAGVYNEQFFGPGTRLTVL.

The chain is built from TRBV6-1 and TRBJ2-3; D is perhaps TRBD1 (6 bases). Germline values: CDR1 MNHNS, CDR2 SASEGT. The CDR3 is made up of 16 amino acids. V was cut by 4 bases and J by 1 base, with 15 bases left in between. The CDR3 DNA is TGTGCCAGCAGTGCTCACAGGGATCGACGCACAGATACGCAGTATTTT. The encoded protein is CASSAHRDRRTDTQYF.

The chain couples TRBV6-1 to TRBJ1-5; TRBD1 matches at 7 bases. Germline V gene lookup returns CDR1 MNHNS and CDR2 SASEGT. The V and J ends lost 6 bases and 0 bases, in that order; junction bases with no gene match: 2. The CDR3 consists of 14 residues. The CDR3 sequence: CASRTGSSNQPQHF. For the CDR3, the DNA is TGTGCCAGCAGGACAGGGAGTAGCAATCAGCCCCAGCATTTT.